Following are 13 T cell receptor gamma chains from one sample sequenced in a study of Vδ1+ human thymocytes. Study results and caveats: Thymic TRG and TRD repertoires appeared highly polyclonal.

The template was reverse-transcribed extracted RNA. Pooled V-gene forward primers with one constant-region reverse primer generated the CDR3 amplicons by multiplex PCR. With CATT, TCRdb re-called clones from the multiplex PCR reads. The repertoire includes 25,000 to 35,000 gamma-chain clones, around 18% of them detected once, and 1.5% to 2% sits in the top ten. For these receptors, no antigen is known. Sequencing input: Vdelta1+ gamma-delta thymocytes from the thymus. As for subset: FACS-sorted CD3+ TCRalphabeta- TCRVdelta1+ TCRVdelta2- thymocytes. Source of these receptors: a boy younger than two who had congenital heart surgery.

V usage is TRGV5 and J usage is TRGJ1 or TRGJ2. Looked up from germline, CDR1 is VINAFY and CDR2 is YDVSNSKD. The CDR3 runs 15 residues. V was clipped by 0 bases and J by 3 bases; unmatched bases: 8. CDR3 in amino acids: CATWDRPGVYYKKLF. CDR3 DNA sequence: TGTGCCACCTGGGACAGGCCAGGAGTTTATTATAAGAAACTCTTT.

The chain links TRGV3 to TRGJ1 or TRGJ2. With 1 base clipped from V and 5 bases from J, the junction kept 8 bases outside the gene matches. Germline assignment: CDR1 VTNTFY and CDR2 YDVSTARD (reference sequence). The CDR3 totals 14 residues. The CDR3 protein is CATWDRNLDYKKLF. CDR3 bases: TGTGCCACCTGGGACAGAAACCTAGATTATAAGAAACTCTTT.

V gene TRGV3 combines with J gene TRGJ1 or TRGJ2. The CDR3 runs 16 residues. CDR1 and CDR2 (germline): VTNTFY, YDVSTARD (reference sequence). Germline trimming cut 0 bases from V and 3 bases from J; bases unmatched to any gene: 11. CDR3 in DNA: TGTGCCACCTGGGACAGGCCAGTCTCTTCTTATTATAAGAAACTCTTT. The encoded protein is CATWDRPVSSYYKKLF.

This chain uses TRGV9 with TRGJ1 or TRGJ2. Germline values: CDR1 GITISATS, CDR2 ISYDGTV (reference sequence). This CDR3 region has 11 residues. The V and J ends lost 3 bases and 13 bases, in that order; junction bases with no gene match: 9. The CDR3 spells CALWESPRKLF. The CDR3 DNA is TGTGCCTTGTGGGAGTCTCCAAGAAAACTCTTT.

This clone was counted between two and nine times. The rearrangement joins TRGV9 to TRGJ1 or TRGJ2. V gave up 6 bases and J gave up 3 bases; unmatched junction bases: 5. Germline values: CDR1 GITISATS, CDR2 ISYDGTV (reference sequence). The CDR3 consists of 12 residues. The chain's CDR3 is CALWFGYYKKLF. In nucleotides, the CDR3 is TGTGCCTTGTGGTTTGGTTATTATAAGAAACTCTTT.

Regarding this clone: Distinct nucleotide sequences in the sample also encode this CDR3. This rearrangement joins TRGV3 to TRGJ1 or TRGJ2. This CDR3 has 14 residues. Germline V gene sequence: CDR1 VTNTFY, CDR2 YDVSTARD (reference sequence). With 3 bases clipped from V and 0 bases from J, the junction kept 5 bases outside the gene matches. CDR3 sequence reads: CATWDRSNYYKKLF. The CDR3 DNA sequence: TGTGCCACCTGGGACCGCTCGAATTATTATAAGAAACTCTTT.

The chain has TRGV3 and TRGJ1 or TRGJ2. Trimming cost V 5 bases and J 3 bases; bases outside gene matches: 19. There are 17 residues in the CDR3. CDR1 and CDR2 from the germline V gene are VTNTFY and YDVSTARD (reference sequence). In nucleotides, the CDR3 is TGTGCCACCTGGGCCGAGGGGCGAGAGGGGATTTATTATAAGAAACTCTTT. Its translation is CATWAEGREGIYYKKLF.

The V and J genes are TRGV2 and TRGJP1. The V gene's germline CDR1 is EGSNGY and CDR2 YDSYNSKV. The CDR3 is 16 amino acids. The V and J ends lost 1 base and 0 bases, in that order; junction bases with no gene match: 5. The CDR3 nucleotides read TGTGCCACCTGGGACGGAACTAATACCACTGGTTGGTTCAAGATATTT. Translated, it gives CATWDGTNTTGWFKIF.

V usage is TRGV9 and J usage is TRGJ1 or TRGJ2. From germline, CDR1 is GITISATS and CDR2 ISYDGTV (reference sequence). The CDR3 totals 17 residues. The V segment lost 3 bases and the J segment 3 bases; nucleotides outside the gene matches: 17. DNA for the CDR3: TGTGCCTTGTGGGAGATCTCCCCCTCTCCATTTTATTATAAGAAACTCTTT. Protein: CALWEISPSPFYYKKLF.

For this clone: Given a much more abundant clone one base away, this may be a read error. This chain uses TRGV8 with TRGJP1. Trimming removed 3 bases from V and 3 bases from J; junction bases left unmatched: 1. The CDR3 is 13 amino acids. Germline loops: CDR1 VENAVY, CDR2 YDSYNSRV. CDR3 nucleotides: TGTGCCACCTGGGATCCCACTGGTTGGTTCAAGATATTT. This codes for CATWDPTGWFKIF.

This clone has just one count. V and J are TRGV9 and TRGJ1 or TRGJ2. The V gene end was trimmed by 4 bases and the J gene end by 4 bases; junction bases not matched to a gene: 13. The CDR3 is 15 residues long. Germline V gene lookup returns CDR1 GITISATS and CDR2 ISYDGTV (reference sequence). Written as DNA, the CDR3 is TGTGCCTTGTGGGATGGAATAATGGGATATTATAAGAAACTCTTT. Translated: CALWDGIMGYYKKLF.

V usage is TRGV9 and J usage is TRGJ1 or TRGJ2. The CDR3 consists of 12 residues. Losses at the gene ends were 3 bases for V and 9 bases for J; bases not matched to a gene: 8. The V gene's germline CDR1 is GITISATS and CDR2 ISYDGTV (reference sequence). CDR3 DNA: TGTGCCTTGTGGGAGAGGGATCCTAAGAAACTCTTT. It codes for CALWERDPKKLF.

This clone has just a few counts. V usage is TRGV9 and J usage is TRGJP1. This CDR3 is built from 17 residues. Trimming removed 0 bases from V and 1 base from J; junction bases left unmatched: 8. In germline, CDR1 is GITISATS, CDR2 ISYDGTV (reference sequence). The CDR3 nucleotides are TGTGCCTTGTGGGAGGTGACCGCGCGTACCACTGGTTGGTTCAAGATATTT. As protein: CALWEVTARTTGWFKIF.